This T cell receptor (beta chain) was obtained from a study of molecular identifiers for immune sequencing clone quantification. The V end lost 2 bases, the J end lost 6 bases, and 5 bases lay between the germline ends. This CDR3 is 12 amino acids long. In germline, CDR1 is SGHRS, CDR2 YFSETQ. Ten or more counts support this clonotype. Bulk TCR library preparation followed previously described methods with listed TCR primers. TCRdb reprocessed the PCR reads with MiXCR, giving one entry per CDR3 protein. The sample carries nearly 55,000 distinct CDR3 sequences, about a third recorded once. The J gene is TRBJ2-2, the V gene TRBV5-1, with D unclear. Input material: naive CD8+ T cells from blood, with Jurkat cell RNA spiked in. Subset meaning: FACS-sorted CD8+CD4-CCR7+CD45RA+ naive T cells. This clonotype originated in a human donor in good health. Some libraries in this study had Jurkat cell RNA spiked in. CDR3 amino acids: CASSFISGELFF. CDR3 DNA: TGCGCCAGCAGCTTCATCTCCGGGGAGCTGTTTTTT.